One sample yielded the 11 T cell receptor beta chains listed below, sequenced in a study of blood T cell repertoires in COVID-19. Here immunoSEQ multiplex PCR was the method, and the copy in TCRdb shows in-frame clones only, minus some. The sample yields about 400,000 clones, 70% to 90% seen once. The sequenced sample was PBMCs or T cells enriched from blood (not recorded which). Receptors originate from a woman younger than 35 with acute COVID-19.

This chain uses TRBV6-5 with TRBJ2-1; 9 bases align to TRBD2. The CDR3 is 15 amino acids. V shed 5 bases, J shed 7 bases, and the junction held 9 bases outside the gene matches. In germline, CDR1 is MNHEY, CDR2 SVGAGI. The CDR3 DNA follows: TGTGCCAGCAGTCCTGTAGCGGGAGTCGGGAATGAGCAGTTCTTC. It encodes CASSPVAGVGNEQFF.

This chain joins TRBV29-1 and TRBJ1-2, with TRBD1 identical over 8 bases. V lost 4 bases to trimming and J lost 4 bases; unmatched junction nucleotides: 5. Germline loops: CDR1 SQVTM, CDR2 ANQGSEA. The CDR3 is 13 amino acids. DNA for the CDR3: TGCAGCGTTGTTACAGGGGGTGGCTATGGCTACACCTTC. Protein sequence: CSVVTGGGYGYTF.

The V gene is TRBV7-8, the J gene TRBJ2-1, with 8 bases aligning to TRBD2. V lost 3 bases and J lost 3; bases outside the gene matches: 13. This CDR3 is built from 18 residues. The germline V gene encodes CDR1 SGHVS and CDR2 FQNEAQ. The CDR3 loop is CASSFKAGTRVFYNEQFF. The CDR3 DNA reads TGTGCCAGCAGCTTCAAGGCCGGGACTAGGGTGTTCTACAATGAGCAGTTCTTC.

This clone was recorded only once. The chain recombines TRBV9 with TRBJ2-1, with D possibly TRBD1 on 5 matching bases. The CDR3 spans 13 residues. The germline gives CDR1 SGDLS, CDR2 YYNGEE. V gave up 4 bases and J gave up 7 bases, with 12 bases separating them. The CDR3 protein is CASSLQVGNEQFF. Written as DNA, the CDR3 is TGTGCCAGCAGCTTACAGGTGGGGAATGAGCAGTTCTTC.

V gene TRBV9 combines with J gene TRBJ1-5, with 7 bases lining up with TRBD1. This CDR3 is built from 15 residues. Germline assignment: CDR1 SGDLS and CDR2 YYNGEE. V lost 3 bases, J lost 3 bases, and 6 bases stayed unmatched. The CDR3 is CASSAAGTDNQPQHF. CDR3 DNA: TGTGCCAGCAGCGCCGCCGGGACAGACAATCAGCCCCAGCATTTT.

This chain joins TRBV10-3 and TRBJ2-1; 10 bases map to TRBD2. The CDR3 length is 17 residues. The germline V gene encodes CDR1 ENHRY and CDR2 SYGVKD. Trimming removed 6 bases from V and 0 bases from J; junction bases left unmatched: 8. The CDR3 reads CAISFPKRGGSYNEQFF. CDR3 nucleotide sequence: TGTGCCATCAGCTTTCCGAAGCGGGGGGGCTCCTACAATGAGCAGTTCTTC.

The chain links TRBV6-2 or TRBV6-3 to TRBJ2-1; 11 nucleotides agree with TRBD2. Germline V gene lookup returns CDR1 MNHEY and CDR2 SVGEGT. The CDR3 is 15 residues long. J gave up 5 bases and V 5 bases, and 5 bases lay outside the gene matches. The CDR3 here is CASSKLAGVHNEQFF. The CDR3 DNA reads TGTGCCAGCAGTAAACTAGCGGGAGTCCACAATGAGCAGTTCTTC.

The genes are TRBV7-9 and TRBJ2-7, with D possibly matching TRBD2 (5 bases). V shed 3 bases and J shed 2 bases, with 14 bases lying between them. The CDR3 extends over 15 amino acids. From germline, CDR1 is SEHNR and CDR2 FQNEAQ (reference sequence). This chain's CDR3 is CASSLLTRDTYEQYF. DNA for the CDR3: TGTGCCAGCAGCTTGCTTACCCGGGATACCTACGAGCAGTACTTC.

The CDR3 nucleotides read TGTGCCAGCAGTACCAATCCGGGACAGGACAACAATGAGCAGTTCTTC. Its protein product is CASSTNPGQDNNEQFF. The rearrangement joins TRBV28 to TRBJ2-1; 8 bases map to TRBD1. V lost 5 bases to trimming and J lost 5 bases; unmatched junction nucleotides: 11. This CDR3 spans 16 amino acids. Germline V lookup: CDR1 MDHEN, CDR2 SYDVKM.

The DNA of the CDR3 is TGCAGTGCTAGGGGGAGCGGCTACACCTTC. As protein: CSARGSGYTF. This chain connects TRBV20-1 to TRBJ1-2; D unclear. The CDR3 totals 10 residues. The V end lost 3 bases, the J end lost 8 bases, and 7 bases lay between the germline ends. Germline V gene sequence: CDR1 DFQATT, CDR2 SNEGSKA (reference sequence).

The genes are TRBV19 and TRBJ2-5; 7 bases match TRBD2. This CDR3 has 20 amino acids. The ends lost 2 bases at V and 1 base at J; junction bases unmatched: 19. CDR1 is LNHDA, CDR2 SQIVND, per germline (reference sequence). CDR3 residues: CASSIIPQRTRRIVQETQYF. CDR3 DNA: TGTGCCAGTAGTATAATACCCCAAAGGACTAGAAGGATTGTCCAAGAGACCCAGTACTTC.